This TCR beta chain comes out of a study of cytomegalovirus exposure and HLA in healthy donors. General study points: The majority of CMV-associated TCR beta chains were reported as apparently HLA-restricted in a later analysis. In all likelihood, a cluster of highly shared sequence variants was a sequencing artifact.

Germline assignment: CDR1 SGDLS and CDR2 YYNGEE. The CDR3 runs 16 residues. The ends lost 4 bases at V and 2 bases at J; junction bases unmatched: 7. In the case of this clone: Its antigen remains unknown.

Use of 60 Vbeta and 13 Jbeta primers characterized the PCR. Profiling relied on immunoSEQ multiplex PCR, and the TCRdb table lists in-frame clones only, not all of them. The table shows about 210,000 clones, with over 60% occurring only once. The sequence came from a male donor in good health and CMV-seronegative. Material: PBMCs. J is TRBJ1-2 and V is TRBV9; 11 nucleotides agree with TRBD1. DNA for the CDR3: TGTGCCAGCAGCCCCCGGGACAGGGGGTACAACTATGGCTACACCTTC. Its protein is CASSPRDRGYNYGYTF.